This T cell receptor (beta chain) is drawn from a study of pediatric ulcerative colitis. This CDR3 spans 15 amino acids. Trimming removed 3 bases from V and 2 bases from J, with 14 bases in between. The germline V gene encodes CDR1 MNHEY and CDR2 SVGAGI. Produced via immunoSEQ multiplex PCR; TCRdb's table is partial and in-frame only. This sample has 9,000 to 10,000 clones; roughly 88% occur once, and the top ten carry roughly 6.4%. Overall study results and limits: No controls had the two rectal clonotypes shared by ulcerative colitis patients.

A word on this clone: What it recognizes is unknown.

The material sequenced was blood. V and J are TRBV6-5 and TRBJ2-7, with D perhaps matching TRBD1 or TRBD2 (6 bases each). The receptor was derived from a girl aged 10-17 years with moderate ulcerative colitis. In nucleotides, the CDR3 is TGTGCCAGCAGTTATCAGAGGGGGGTTGCCTACGAGCAGTACTTC. Translation gives CASSYQRGVAYEQYF.